These 27 T cell receptor beta chains were all obtained from the same sample, sequenced in a study of blood T cell repertoires in COVID-19 (dated by TCRdb to 2018 to 2021). The library relied on the immunoSEQ multiplex PCR assay. This immuneACCESS table, as held by TCRdb, lists in-frame sequences with V and J called but not all clones. Of the missing ones, under half trace to an unresolved V gene in checked studies; the others have no known cause. This sample holds more than 150,000 clones; approximately 80% were observed only once. The ten most abundant clones make up about 11% of the sample. What was sequenced was PBMCs or T cells enriched from blood (not recorded which). Source of these receptors: a man in his forties or fifties who had recovered from COVID-19.

The chain joins TRBV5-1 to TRBJ2-4, with TRBD2 matching 12 bases. Per the germline V gene, CDR1 is SGHRS and CDR2 is YFSETQ. The CDR3 has 17 amino acids. The V and J ends lost 5 bases and 3 bases, in that order; junction bases with no gene match: 9. Here the CDR3 reads CASSLLAGGVDKNIQYF. DNA of the CDR3: TGCGCCAGCAGTTTACTAGCGGGAGGCGTAGACAAAAACATTCAGTACTTC.

This chain connects TRBV7-2 to TRBJ2-2, with 10 bases matching TRBD2. This CDR3 contains 15 residues. V lost 5 bases, J lost 7 bases, and 7 bases stayed unmatched. CDR1 and CDR2 from the germline V gene are SGHTA and FQGNSA. CDR3 coding DNA: TGTGCCAGCAGCCCAAGCGGGGGGGCGGTCGGGGAGCTGTTTTTT. Translation gives CASSPSGGAVGELFF.

The chain has TRBV2 and TRBJ1-1; D remains ambiguous. The germline gives CDR1 SNHLY, CDR2 FYNNEI. The CDR3 loop spans 14 amino acids. V was shortened by 6 bases and J by 1 base, with 12 bases between the two germline ends. The CDR3 region is CASSRVRGNTEAFF. Written as DNA, the CDR3 is TGTGCCAGCAGCCGGGTCCGAGGGAACACTGAAGCTTTCTTT.

The chain links TRBV2 to TRBJ1-1; 7 bases match TRBD1. With V trimmed by 8 bases and J by 3 bases, 6 bases remained unmatched. The CDR3 has 13 amino acids. In germline, CDR1 is SNHLY, CDR2 FYNNEI. The chain's CDR3 is CASAGDRDTEAFF. CDR3 bases: TGTGCCAGCGCAGGGGACAGAGACACTGAAGCTTTCTTT.

The chain has TRBV11-2 and TRBJ2-5; TRBD1 agrees at 9 bases. Trimming at V came to 5 bases and at J to 3 bases, leaving 1 base not matched to a gene. Germline V gene lookup returns CDR1 SGHAT and CDR2 FQNNGV. This CDR3 contains 13 residues. The CDR3 region is CASSRDREETQYF. In DNA, the CDR3 is TGTGCCAGCAGCCGGGACAGGGAAGAGACCCAGTACTTC.

This chain uses TRBV5-4 with TRBJ1-5; 7 bases are shared with TRBD1. The CDR3 loop spans 14 amino acids. Germline CDR1 is SGHNT and CDR2 is YYREEE (reference sequence). Trimming at V came to 3 bases and at J to 2 bases, leaving 2 bases not matched to a gene. CDR3 coding DNA: TGTGCCAGCAGCTCTCAGGGGGGCAATCAGCCCCAGCATTTT. The encoded protein is CASSSQGGNQPQHF.

This chain connects TRBV6-5 to TRBJ1-1; TRBD1 aligns across 9 bases. In germline, CDR1 is MNHEY, CDR2 SVGAGI. The CDR3 spans 15 residues. The ends lost 7 bases at V and 4 bases at J; junction bases unmatched: 10. The CDR3 loop reads CASIPSTGGVTEAFF. DNA for the CDR3: TGTGCCAGCATCCCGTCCACAGGGGGCGTCACTGAAGCTTTCTTT.

The chain carries TRBV5-1 and TRBJ1-1, with TRBD1 identical over 7 bases. CDR1 is SGHRS, CDR2 YFSETQ, per germline. Trimming took 0 bases from V and 3 from J; bases not matched to a gene: 14. This CDR3 has 18 amino acids. The CDR3 coding sequence is TGCGCCAGCAGCTTGGGTTTGAAAGGGGGCCGGCAACACACTGAAGCTTTCTTT. It encodes CASSLGLKGGRQHTEAFF.

The chain carries TRBV19 and TRBJ1-6; D gene ambiguous. There are 12 residues in the CDR3. The V end lost 8 bases, the J end lost 8 bases, and 10 bases lay between the germline ends. The germline V gene has CDR1 LNHDA and CDR2 SQIVND (reference sequence). The CDR3 coding sequence is TGTGCCAGTGGGCGGCGGGATTCACCCCTCCACTTT. It encodes CASGRRDSPLHF.

V is TRBV10-2 and J is TRBJ2-2; D perhaps matches TRBD1 (5 bases). This CDR3 has 14 amino acids. The V gene lost 4 bases and the J gene lost 1 base, with 7 bases spanning the gap. The germline V gene has CDR1 WSHSY and CDR2 SAAADI. The CDR3 loop reads CASSVTGNTGELFF. For the CDR3, the DNA is TGCGCCAGCAGTGTAACAGGGAACACCGGGGAGCTGTTTTTT.

V gene TRBV6-4 combines with J gene TRBJ1-4; no firm D call. CDR3 length equals 13 residues. V was clipped by 3 bases and J by 6 bases, with 8 bases between them. Per the germline V gene, CDR1 is MRHNA and CDR2 is SNTAGT. DNA of the CDR3: TGTGCCAGCAGTGAAGCCCAGGATGAAAAACTGTTTTTT. It translates to CASSEAQDEKLFF.

The chain has TRBV6-5 and TRBJ2-3, with D perhaps TRBD2 (6 bases). Per the germline V gene, CDR1 is MNHEY and CDR2 is SVGAGI. Trimming shortened V by 0 bases and J by 1 base, and 11 bases separated the two germline ends. The CDR3 extends over 16 amino acids. The CDR3 is CASSYSGWGGTDTQYF. The CDR3, as DNA: TGTGCCAGCAGTTACTCCGGGTGGGGGGGCACAGATACGCAGTATTTT.

This chain links TRBV2 with TRBJ1-1, with TRBD1 identical over 9 bases. Germline trimming cut 7 bases from V and 11 bases from J; bases unmatched to any gene: 14. The CDR3 spans 14 residues. Germline CDR1 SNHLY, CDR2 FYNNEI. The CDR3 region is CASIMDRGYQGAFF. DNA of the CDR3: TGTGCCAGCATCATGGACAGGGGATATCAAGGGGCTTTCTTT.

The chain has TRBV11-1 and TRBJ2-1, with 8 positions matching TRBD2. Germline CDR1 is SGHAT and CDR2 is FQDESV (reference sequence). The V gene end was trimmed by 0 bases and the J gene end by 7 bases; junction bases not matched to a gene: 8. The CDR3 is 16 residues long. CDR3 protein: CASSLAPGLGENEQFF. DNA of the CDR3: TGTGCCAGCAGCTTAGCCCCGGGACTAGGTGAAAATGAGCAGTTCTTC.

V and J are TRBV20-1 and TRBJ1-2, with TRBD1 as a possible D gene (5 bases). V lost 3 bases, J lost 5 bases, and 16 bases lay in between. Germline-derived CDR1 and CDR2 are DFQATT and SNEGSKA (reference sequence). The CDR3 has 14 residues. DNA of the CDR3: TGCAGTGCTAGTGAGACAGTTGGGGGGTATGGCTACACCTTC. It encodes CSASETVGGYGYTF.

This clone has a single count. The genes are TRBV27 and TRBJ2-1; 10 bases match TRBD2. The CDR3 length is 17 residues. After removal of 5 bases from V and 3 bases from J, the junction contained 10 bases not matched to a gene. Per the germline V gene, CDR1 is MNHEY and CDR2 is SMNVEV (reference sequence). The DNA for the CDR3 is TGTGCCAGCAGTGGGAAGACTCTAGCGGGGGTCTACAATGAGCAGTTCTTC. Amino acids: CASSGKTLAGVYNEQFF.

The V and J genes are TRBV19 and TRBJ1-5, with D uncertain. The CDR3 has 13 amino acids. The germline V gene has CDR1 LNHDA and CDR2 SQIVND (reference sequence). V shed 10 bases and J shed 2 bases, with 12 bases lying between them. The CDR3 DNA reads TGTGCCACCGGGAGAGTGGGCAATCAGCCCCAGCATTTT. This encodes CATGRVGNQPQHF.

V is TRBV28 and J is TRBJ1-2; 12 bases fit TRBD1. The trim removed 4 bases at V and 8 bases at J, leaving 5 bases unmatched. Per the germline V gene, CDR1 is MDHEN and CDR2 is SYDVKM. This CDR3 is 14 amino acids long. The CDR3 is CASSWGQGAEGYTF. DNA for the CDR3: TGTGCCAGCAGTTGGGGACAGGGGGCCGAAGGCTACACCTTC.

The chain uses TRBV10-1 and TRBJ1-5; 9 bases map to TRBD1. The CDR3 is made up of 16 amino acids. The trim removed 0 bases at V and 1 base at J, leaving 1 base unmatched. Germline V gene sequence: CDR1 WNHNN, CDR2 SYGVQD (reference sequence). The CDR3 nucleotides read TGCGCCAGCAGTGAGTCGGGACAGGGAAGCAATCAGCCCCAGCATTTT. The encoded protein is CASSESGQGSNQPQHF.

This chain connects TRBV5-1 to TRBJ2-1; TRBD2 agrees at 8 bases. CDR1 and CDR2 from the germline V gene are SGHRS and YFSETQ. The CDR3 has 15 amino acids. V shed 3 bases and J 5 bases; nucleotides not matched to a gene: 7. The CDR3 loop is CASSSTSGGDNEQFF. CDR3 nucleotides: TGCGCCAGCAGCTCAACTAGCGGAGGGGACAATGAGCAGTTCTTC.

The rearrangement links TRBV29-1 to TRBJ2-1; 10 bases are shared with TRBD2. The CDR3 is made up of 17 amino acids. The germline V gene encodes CDR1 SQVTM and CDR2 ANQGSEA. Trimming cost V 0 bases and J 7 bases; bases outside gene matches: 12. CDR3 bases: TGCAGCGTTGAAGAACCCAATGGAGCGGGAGGGAGGAATGAGCAGTTCTTC. It codes for CSVEEPNGAGGRNEQFF.

CDR3 sequence: CASSYIAGRGPTEAFF. CDR3 nucleotide sequence: TGTGCCAGCAGCTATATTGCGGGCAGGGGTCCCACTGAAGCTTTCTTT. The chain employs TRBV5-5 and TRBJ1-1, with D possibly matching TRBD1 (6 bases). The V gene's germline CDR1 is SGHKS and CDR2 YYEKEE (reference sequence). The germline V and J ends were trimmed by 3 bases and 4 bases, with 19 bases remaining between them. This CDR3 has 16 amino acids.

The chain has TRBV14 and TRBJ1-6; D is undetermined. Deletions cut 0 bases from V and 7 bases from J, with 16 bases between. This CDR3 region has 17 residues. Germline V CDR1 and CDR2: SGHDN, FVKESK. The CDR3 sequence: CASSQDWGGGLNSPLHF. As DNA, the CDR3 is TGTGCCAGCAGCCAAGATTGGGGAGGCGGCTTAAATTCACCCCTCCACTTT. Combining the CDR3 with reference TRBV14 and TRBJ1-6 gives the whole variable domain EAGVTQFPSHSVIEKGQTVTLRCDPISGHDNLYWYRRVMGKEIKFLLHFVKESKQDESGMPNNRFLAERTGGTYSTLKVQPAELEDSGVYFCASSQDWGGGLNSPLHFGNGTRLTVT.

This clone was observed a handful of times. This sequence joins TRBV5-1 and TRBJ1-1; D gene ambiguous. Germline lookup yields CDR1 SGHRS and CDR2 YFSETQ. The CDR3 extends over 15 amino acids. V shed 4 bases and J shed 4 bases, with 17 bases lying between them. CDR3 protein: CASSPSVSGTTEAFF. In DNA form, the CDR3 reads TGCGCCAGCAGCCCTTCGGTCTCGGGAACCACTGAAGCTTTCTTT.

The CDR3 nucleotides are TGTGCCAGCAGTTTATCTTCGGTCCGGGGAGGCTACACCTTC. This codes for CASSLSSVRGGYTF. J is TRBJ1-2 and V is TRBV27; D gene uncertain. The V end lost 0 bases, the J end lost 8 bases, and 13 bases lay between the germline ends. This CDR3 region has 14 residues. Germline CDR1 and CDR2: MNHEY and SMNVEV (reference sequence).

The genes are TRBV24-1 and TRBJ1-5, with D unclear. The CDR3 has 13 amino acids. CDR1 and CDR2 from the germline V gene are KGHDR and SFDVKD. V lost 5 bases and J lost 5, with 9 bases in between. The CDR3 region has the DNA TGTGCCACCAGTGGACGGGAGCATCAGCCCCAGCATTTT. Residues: CATSGREHQPQHF.

The chain has TRBV29-1 and TRBJ2-7, with D possibly being TRBD1 (6 bases). From germline, CDR1 is SQVTM and CDR2 ANQGSEA. V lost 1 base to trimming and J lost 6 bases, with 19 bases between them. This CDR3 is built from 15 residues. The CDR3 sequence: CSVEGIRGRQGEQYF. As DNA, the CDR3 is TGCAGCGTTGAAGGTATCAGGGGAAGGCAGGGCGAGCAGTACTTC.